The 8 T cell receptor beta chains below were found in one sample sequenced in a study of blood T cell repertoires in COVID-19. This table comes from immunoSEQ multiplex PCR, and its TCRdb copy is limited to in-frame clones, with some not included. The data hold some 180,000 clones, with roughly four fifths observed a single time. The specimen was peripheral blood. All receptors derive from a woman at least 80 years old with COVID-19, enrolled during active disease.

The rearrangement uses TRBV3-1 (or the pseudogene TRBV3-2) and TRBJ1-4; D is uncertain. The CDR3 runs to 14 residues. Trimming cost V 0 bases and J 1 base, with 3 bases left between them. CDR1 is LGHDT and CDR2 is YNNKEL in the germline V gene (reference sequence). CDR3 loop: CASSQDQTNEKLFF. In DNA form, the CDR3 reads TGTGCCAGCAGCCAAGATCAAACTAATGAAAAACTGTTTTTT.

This clone was detected once. One junction end disagrees with the germline gene, perhaps due to a read error. The chain links TRBV6-2 or TRBV6-3 to TRBJ2-7; 12 positions agree with TRBD2. Germline V gene data show CDR1 as MNHEY and CDR2 as SVGEGT. The CDR3 contains 17 residues. The CDR3 sequence is CVSSYKGLAGSAREQYF. The CDR3 DNA is TGTGTCAGCAGTTACAAGGGACTAGCGGGCTCCGCGCGCGAGCAGTACTTC.

This chain connects TRBV5-4 to TRBJ2-6; 10 positions agree with TRBD2. The CDR3 runs 16 residues. Germline values: CDR1 SGHNT, CDR2 YYREEE (reference sequence). V lost 8 bases to trimming and J lost 0 bases; unmatched junction nucleotides: 5. The CDR3 region has the DNA TGTGCCAGTCGGGGACTAGCGCACTCTGGGGCCAACGTCCTGACTTTC. Its translation: CASRGLAHSGANVLTF.

This sequence joins TRBV20-1 and TRBJ2-3; 8 positions match TRBD1. CDR1 and CDR2 (germline): DFQATT, SNEGSKA (reference sequence). This CDR3 has 16 amino acids. V lost 3 bases, J lost 0 bases, and 8 bases stayed unmatched. The CDR3 is CSASQGALFSTDTQYF. Here the CDR3 DNA reads TGCAGTGCTAGTCAGGGGGCGTTGTTTAGCACAGATACGCAGTATTTT.

The rearrangement uses TRBV6-5 and TRBJ1-2; 9 bases line up with TRBD1. Germline lookup yields CDR1 MNHEY and CDR2 SVGAGI. CDR3 size: 14 residues. The V segment lost 10 bases and the J segment 2 bases; nucleotides outside the gene matches: 8. The DNA of the CDR3 is TGTGCCACCACTCCCGGGACAGGGAACTATGGCTACACCTTC. Amino acids: CATTPGTGNYGYTF.

The chain couples TRBV20-1 to TRBJ1-2; D is uncertain. Between the trimmed V and J ends, which lost 0 bases and 10 bases, there was a span of 6 bases. The CDR3 has 10 amino acids. CDR1 and CDR2 (germline): DFQATT, SNEGSKA (reference sequence). The CDR3 DNA reads TGCAGTGCTAGAGACCCGTCCTACACCTTC. Its protein is CSARDPSYTF.

The chain carries TRBV12-3 or TRBV12-4 and TRBJ2-5, with D unclear. V lost 4 bases to trimming and J lost 1 base, with 4 bases between them. The CDR3 sequence is 12 residues long. The CDR3 protein is CASSSSQETQYF. CDR3 in DNA: TGTGCCAGCAGTTCCTCCCAAGAGACCCAGTACTTC.

This chain connects TRBV19 to TRBJ1-6; tentative D call: TRBD1 (6 bases). V lost 7 bases and J 9 bases, leaving 19 bases between the germline ends. CDR3 size: 15 residues. In germline, CDR1 is LNHDA, CDR2 SQIVND (reference sequence). CDR3 DNA sequence: TGTGCCAGTACCCCAAGGACAGTGAAAGGTTCACCCCTCCACTTT. Protein sequence: CASTPRTVKGSPLHF.